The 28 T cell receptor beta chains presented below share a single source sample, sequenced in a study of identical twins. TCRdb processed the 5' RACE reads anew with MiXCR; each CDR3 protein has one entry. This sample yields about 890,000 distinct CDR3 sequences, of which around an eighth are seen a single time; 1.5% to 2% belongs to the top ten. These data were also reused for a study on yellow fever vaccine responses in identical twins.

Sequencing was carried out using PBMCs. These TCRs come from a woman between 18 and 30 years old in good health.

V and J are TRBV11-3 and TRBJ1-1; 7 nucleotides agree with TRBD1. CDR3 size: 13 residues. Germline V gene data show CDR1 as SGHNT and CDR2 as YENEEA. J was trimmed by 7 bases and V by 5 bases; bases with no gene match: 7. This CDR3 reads CASSRGTVSEAFF. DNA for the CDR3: TGTGCCAGCAGCCGAGGGACAGTGAGTGAAGCTTTCTTT.

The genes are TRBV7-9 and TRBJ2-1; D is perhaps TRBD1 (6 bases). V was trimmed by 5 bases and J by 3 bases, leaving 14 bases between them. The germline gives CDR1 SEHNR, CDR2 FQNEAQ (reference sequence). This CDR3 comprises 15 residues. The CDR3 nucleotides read TGTGCCAGCAGCCCGACAGGTATCAGCTACAATGAGCAGTTCTTC. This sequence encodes CASSPTGISYNEQFF.

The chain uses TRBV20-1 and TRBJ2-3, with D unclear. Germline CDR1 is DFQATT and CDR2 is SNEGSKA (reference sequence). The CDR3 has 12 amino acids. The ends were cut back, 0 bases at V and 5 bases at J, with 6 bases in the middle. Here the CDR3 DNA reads TGCAGTGCTAGAGATTGGCGAGATACGCAGTATTTT. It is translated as CSARDWRDTQYF.

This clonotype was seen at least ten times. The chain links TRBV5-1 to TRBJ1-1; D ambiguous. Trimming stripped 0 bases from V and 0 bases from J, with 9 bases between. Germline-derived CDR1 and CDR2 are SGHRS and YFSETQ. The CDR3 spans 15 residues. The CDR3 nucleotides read TGCGCCAGCAGCTTGGACGCCTCGGTGAACACTGAAGCTTTCTTT. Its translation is CASSLDASVNTEAFF.

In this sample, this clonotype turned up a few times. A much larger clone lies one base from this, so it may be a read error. This CDR3 reads CASSMTGNTEAFF. DNA of the CDR3: TGTGCCAGCAGCATGACAGGGAACACTGAAGCTTTCTTT. V usage is TRBV11-1 and J usage is TRBJ1-1; TRBD1 might be the D (6 bases). Between the trimmed V and J ends, which lost 5 bases and 1 base, there was a span of 8 bases. The CDR3 has 13 residues. CDR1 SGHAT and CDR2 FQDESV come from the germline V gene (reference sequence).

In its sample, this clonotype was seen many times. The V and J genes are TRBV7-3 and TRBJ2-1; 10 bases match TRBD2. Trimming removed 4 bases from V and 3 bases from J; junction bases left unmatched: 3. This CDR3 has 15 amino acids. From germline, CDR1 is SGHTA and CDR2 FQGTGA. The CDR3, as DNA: TGTGCCAGCAGCTGGACTAGCGGAGGCTACAATGAGCAGTTCTTC. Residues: CASSWTSGGYNEQFF.

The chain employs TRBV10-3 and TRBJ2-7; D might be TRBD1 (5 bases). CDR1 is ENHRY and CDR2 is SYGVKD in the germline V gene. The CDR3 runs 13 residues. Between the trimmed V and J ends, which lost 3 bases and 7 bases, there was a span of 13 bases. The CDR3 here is CAISDRAGIEQYV. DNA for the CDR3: TGTGCCATCAGTGACAGGGCTGGGATTGAGCAGTACGTC.

CDR3 in DNA: TGCGCCAGCAGCTTTGGAGGGGGGCGGGCTGAAGAGACCCAGTACTTC. It translates to CASSFGGGRAEETQYF. The V gene is TRBV5-1, the J gene TRBJ2-5; D is perhaps TRBD1 or TRBD2 (6 bases each). CDR1 is SGHRS, CDR2 YFSETQ, per germline. V lost 2 bases, J lost 3 bases, and 17 bases lay in between. The CDR3 is made up of 16 amino acids.

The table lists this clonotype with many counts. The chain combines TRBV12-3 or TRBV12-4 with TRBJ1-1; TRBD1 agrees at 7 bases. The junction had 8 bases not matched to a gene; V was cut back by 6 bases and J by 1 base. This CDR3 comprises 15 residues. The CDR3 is CASRSGGQSNTEAFF. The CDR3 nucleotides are TGTGCCAGCAGATCCGGGGGACAGTCGAACACTGAAGCTTTCTTT.

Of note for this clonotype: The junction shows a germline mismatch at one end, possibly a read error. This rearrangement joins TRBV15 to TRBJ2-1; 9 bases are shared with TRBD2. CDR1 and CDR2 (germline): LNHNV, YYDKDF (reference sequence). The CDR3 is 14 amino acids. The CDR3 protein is CATSREGVAGDTYF. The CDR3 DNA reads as TGTGCCACCAGCAGAGAAGGTGTAGCGGGGGACACATACTTC.

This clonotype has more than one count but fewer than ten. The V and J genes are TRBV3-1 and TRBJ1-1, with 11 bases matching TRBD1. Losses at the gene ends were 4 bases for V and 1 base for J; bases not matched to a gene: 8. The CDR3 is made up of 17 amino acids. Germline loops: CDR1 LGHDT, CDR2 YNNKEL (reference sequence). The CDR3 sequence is CASSPLGTGGGNTEAFF. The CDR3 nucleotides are TGTGCCAGCAGCCCCCTCGGGACAGGGGGGGGGAACACTGAAGCTTTCTTT.

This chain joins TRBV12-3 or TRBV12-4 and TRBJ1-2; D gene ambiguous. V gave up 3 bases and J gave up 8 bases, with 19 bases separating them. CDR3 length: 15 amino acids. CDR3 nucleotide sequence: TGTGCCAGCAGTTTTCGCCGATCCCCAACGGGGGGCTACACCTTC. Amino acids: CASSFRRSPTGGYTF.

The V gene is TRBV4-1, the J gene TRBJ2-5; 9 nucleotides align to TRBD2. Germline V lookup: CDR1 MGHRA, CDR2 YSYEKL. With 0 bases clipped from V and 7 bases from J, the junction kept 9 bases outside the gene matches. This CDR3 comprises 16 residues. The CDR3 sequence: CASSQEREGHKGTQYF. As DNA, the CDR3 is TGCGCCAGCAGCCAAGAGCGGGAGGGCCATAAAGGGACCCAGTACTTC.

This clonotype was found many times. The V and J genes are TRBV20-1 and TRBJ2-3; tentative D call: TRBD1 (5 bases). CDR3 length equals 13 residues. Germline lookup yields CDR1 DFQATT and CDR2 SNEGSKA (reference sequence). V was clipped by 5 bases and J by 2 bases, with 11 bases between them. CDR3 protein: CSASDSITDTQYF. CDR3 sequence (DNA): TGCAGTGCTTCCGACAGTATCACAGATACGCAGTATTTT.

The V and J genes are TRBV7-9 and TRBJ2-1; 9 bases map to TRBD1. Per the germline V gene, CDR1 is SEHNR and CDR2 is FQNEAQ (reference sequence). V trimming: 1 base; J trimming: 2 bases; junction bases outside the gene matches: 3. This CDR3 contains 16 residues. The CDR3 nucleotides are TGTGCCAGCAGCTTAGGGGACAGGGCCACCTACAATGAGCAGTTCTTC. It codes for CASSLGDRATYNEQFF.

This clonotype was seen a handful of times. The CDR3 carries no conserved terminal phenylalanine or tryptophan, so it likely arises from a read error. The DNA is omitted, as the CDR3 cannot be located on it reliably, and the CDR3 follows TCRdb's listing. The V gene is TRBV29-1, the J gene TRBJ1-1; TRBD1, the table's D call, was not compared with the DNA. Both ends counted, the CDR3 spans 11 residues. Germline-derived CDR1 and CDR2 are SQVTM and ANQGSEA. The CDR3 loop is CSVGAGGSFFL.

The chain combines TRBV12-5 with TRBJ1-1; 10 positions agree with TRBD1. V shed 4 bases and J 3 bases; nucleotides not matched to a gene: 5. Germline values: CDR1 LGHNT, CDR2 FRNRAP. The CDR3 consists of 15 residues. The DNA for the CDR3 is TGTGCTAGTGGTTCGGACAGGGGGAAATACACTGAAGCTTTCTTT. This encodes CASGSDRGKYTEAFF.

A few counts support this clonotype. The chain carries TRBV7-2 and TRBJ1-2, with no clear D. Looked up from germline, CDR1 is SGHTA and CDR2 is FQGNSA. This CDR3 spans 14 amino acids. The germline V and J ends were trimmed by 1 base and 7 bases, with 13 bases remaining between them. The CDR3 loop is CASSLGVALGGYTF. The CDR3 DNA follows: TGTGCCAGCAGCTTAGGGGTAGCTTTGGGTGGCTACACCTTC.

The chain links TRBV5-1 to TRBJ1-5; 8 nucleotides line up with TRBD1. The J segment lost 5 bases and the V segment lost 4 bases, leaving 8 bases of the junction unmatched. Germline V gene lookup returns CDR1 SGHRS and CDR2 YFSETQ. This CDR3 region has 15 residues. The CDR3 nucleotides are TGCGCCAGCAGCCCGTCGGGACAGGACTATCAGCCCCAGCATTTT. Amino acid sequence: CASSPSGQDYQPQHF.

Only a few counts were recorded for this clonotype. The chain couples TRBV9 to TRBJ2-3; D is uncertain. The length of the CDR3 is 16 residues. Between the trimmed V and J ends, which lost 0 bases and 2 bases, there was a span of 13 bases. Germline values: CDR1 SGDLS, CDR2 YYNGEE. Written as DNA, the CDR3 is TGTGCCAGCAGCGTAGGTCCCGGGTCTTTCACAGATACGCAGTATTTT. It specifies CASSVGPGSFTDTQYF.

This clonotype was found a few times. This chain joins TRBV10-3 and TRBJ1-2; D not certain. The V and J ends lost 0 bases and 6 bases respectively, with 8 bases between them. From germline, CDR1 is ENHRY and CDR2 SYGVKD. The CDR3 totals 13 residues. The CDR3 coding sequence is TGTGCCATCAGTGAGTCGGGAGTAGATGGCTACACCTTC. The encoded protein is CAISESGVDGYTF.

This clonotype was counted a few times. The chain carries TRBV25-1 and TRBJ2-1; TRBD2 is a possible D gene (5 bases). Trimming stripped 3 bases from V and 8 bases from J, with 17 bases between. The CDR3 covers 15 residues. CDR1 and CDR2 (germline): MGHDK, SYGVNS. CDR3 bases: TGTGCCAGCAGTGACCAGCCCTCACTAGGACATGAGCAGTTCTTC. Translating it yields CASSDQPSLGHEQFF.

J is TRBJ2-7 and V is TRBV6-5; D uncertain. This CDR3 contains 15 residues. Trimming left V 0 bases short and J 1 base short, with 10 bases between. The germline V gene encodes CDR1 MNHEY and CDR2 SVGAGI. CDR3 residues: CASSYSLDSSYEQYF. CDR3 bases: TGTGCCAGCAGTTACTCGCTGGATTCATCCTACGAGCAGTACTTC.

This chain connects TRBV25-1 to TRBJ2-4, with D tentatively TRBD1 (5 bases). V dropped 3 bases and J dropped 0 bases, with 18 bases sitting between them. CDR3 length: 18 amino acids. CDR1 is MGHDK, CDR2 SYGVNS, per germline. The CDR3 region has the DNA TGTGCCAGCAGTGATTCAGGGTTAGACGTCCTAGCCAAAAACATTCAGTACTTC. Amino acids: CASSDSGLDVLAKNIQYF.

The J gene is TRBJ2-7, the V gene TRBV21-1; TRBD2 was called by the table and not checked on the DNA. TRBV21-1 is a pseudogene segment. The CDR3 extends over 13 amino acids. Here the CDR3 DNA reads TGTGCCACTGAGCGGGAGGTACACTACGAGCAGTACTTC. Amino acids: CATEREVHYEQYF.

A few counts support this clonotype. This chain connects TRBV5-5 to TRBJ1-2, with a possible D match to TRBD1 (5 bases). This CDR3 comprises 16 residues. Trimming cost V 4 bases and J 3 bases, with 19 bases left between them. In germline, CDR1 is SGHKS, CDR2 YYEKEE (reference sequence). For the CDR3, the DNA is TGTGCCAGCAGCCGCGTACATTGGGTGGGGGACTATGGCTACACCTTC. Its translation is CASSRVHWVGDYGYTF.

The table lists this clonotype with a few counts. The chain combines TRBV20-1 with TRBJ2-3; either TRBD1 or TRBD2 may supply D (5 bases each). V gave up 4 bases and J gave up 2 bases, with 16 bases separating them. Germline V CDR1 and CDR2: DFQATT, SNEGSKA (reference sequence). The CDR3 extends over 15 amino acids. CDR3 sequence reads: CSATSRDEYTDTQYF. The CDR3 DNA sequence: TGCAGTGCTACCTCAAGGGACGAATACACAGATACGCAGTATTTT.

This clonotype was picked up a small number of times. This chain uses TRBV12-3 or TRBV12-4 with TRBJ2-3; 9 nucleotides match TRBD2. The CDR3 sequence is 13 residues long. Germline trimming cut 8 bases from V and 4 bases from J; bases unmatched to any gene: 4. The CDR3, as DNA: TGTGCCAGCCTAGCGGGAACTGCAGATACGCAGTATTTT. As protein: CASLAGTADTQYF.